A single sample is the source of the 24 T cell receptor beta chains below, sequenced in a study of brain T cells in children with intractable seizures (dated by TCRdb to 2020 to 2022). The method behind the library was the immunoSEQ multiplex PCR assay. As stored in TCRdb, this immuneACCESS dataset retains in-frame rearrangements with V and J assigned. A fraction of the clones does not appear; measured against another copy, unresolved V genes explain less than half of the discrepancy, and the remainder lacks a known reason. The sample table holds about 340,000 clones, of which about 94% were seen once. 5% to 7% of the sample goes to the ten largest clones. The sample's time point label is to be understood as: blood from clinic visit 5 months post-surgery; TSC patient then seizure free. The sequencing used peripheral blood, collected approximately 5 months after surgery. The receptors stem from a boy in the first two years of life with tuberous sclerosis and intractable seizures.

The chain links TRBV14 to TRBJ2-3, with 10 nucleotides matching TRBD1. Per the germline V gene, CDR1 is SGHDN and CDR2 is FVKESK. Losses at the gene ends were 0 bases for V and 2 bases for J; bases not matched to a gene: 11. The CDR3 length is 19 residues. CDR3 loop: CASSQEGTGAHRTTDTQYF. Here the CDR3 DNA reads TGTGCCAGCAGCCAAGAAGGGACAGGGGCGCATCGAACCACAGATACGCAGTATTTT.

This clone has a single count. The chain recombines TRBV11-2 with TRBJ2-7; perhaps TRBD1 as D (6 bases). The V end was cut by 3 bases, the J end by 1 base, with 13 bases between. CDR1 is SGHAT, CDR2 FQNNGV, per germline. The CDR3 is made up of 15 amino acids. The CDR3 DNA follows: TGTGCCAGCAGCTTTATAGGCAGGGGTTCCTACGAGCAGTACTTC. It encodes CASSFIGRGSYEQYF.

The chain has TRBV7-9 and TRBJ2-2; a weak D match, TRBD2 (6 bases). Germline CDR1 SEHNR, CDR2 FQNEAQ (reference sequence). This CDR3 is built from 16 residues. V lost 1 base and J 1 base, leaving 10 bases between the germline ends. For the CDR3, the DNA is TGTGCCAGCAGCTTAGGTCGGCGGGAGAACACCGGGGAGCTGTTTTTT. Translated: CASSLGRRENTGELFF.

In DNA form, the CDR3 reads TGTGCCTGGACCCCCTGGGAGGGAACCAGCTACACCTTC. The encoded protein is CAWTPWEGTSYTF. This chain connects TRBV30 to TRBJ1-2; no definite D call. Per the germline V gene, CDR1 is GTSNPN and CDR2 is SVGIG (reference sequence). The CDR3 spans 13 residues. With 4 bases removed from V and 9 bases from J, the gap between germline ends came to 18 bases.

This chain uses TRBV5-1 with TRBJ2-5, with TRBD1 matching over 7 bases. The CDR3 extends over 14 amino acids. The V gene's germline CDR1 is SGHRS and CDR2 YFSETQ. After removal of 4 bases from V and 6 bases from J, the junction contained 9 bases not matched to a gene. This CDR3 is CASSHNRGEKTQYF. Written as DNA, the CDR3 is TGCGCCAGCAGCCACAACAGGGGTGAGAAGACCCAGTACTTC.

V is TRBV18 and J is TRBJ1-2, with D unresolved. The germline V gene has CDR1 KGHSH and CDR2 LQKENI. The CDR3 runs to 16 residues. V dropped 3 bases and J dropped 2 bases, with 16 bases sitting between them. CDR3 in amino acids: CASSPGGLSGNYGYTF. The DNA for the CDR3 is TGTGCCAGCTCACCGGGCGGACTCTCGGGAAACTATGGCTACACCTTC.

The rearrangement uses TRBV6-1 and TRBJ1-4; no reliable D call. This CDR3 spans 15 amino acids. V gave up 2 bases and J gave up 8 bases, with 15 bases separating them. Germline CDR1 reads MNHNS; CDR2 reads SASEGT. CDR3 region: CASSEMFLIDEKLFF. The DNA for the CDR3 is TGTGCCAGCAGTGAAATGTTCCTAATTGACGAAAAACTGTTTTTT.

The rearrangement joins TRBV28 to TRBJ2-4, with D unclear. The CDR3 spans 14 residues. The germline V gene encodes CDR1 MDHEN and CDR2 SYDVKM. Trimming cost V 3 bases and J 0 bases, with 6 bases left between them. Here the CDR3 reads CASSFNLAKNIQYF. DNA of the CDR3: TGTGCCAGCAGTTTCAATCTAGCCAAAAACATTCAGTACTTC.

The J gene is TRBJ1-2, the V gene TRBV7-2; D not certain. Trimming took off 6 bases at V and 4 bases at J, with 15 bases between the two ends. Germline loops: CDR1 SGHTA, CDR2 FQGNSA. This CDR3 has 14 amino acids. As DNA, the CDR3 is TGTGCCAGCAGACGGACGGGGTGGGTCTATGGCTACACCTTC. This codes for CASRRTGWVYGYTF.

The chain has TRBV19 and TRBJ2-5; TRBD1 or TRBD2 may be the D gene (5 bases each). Per the germline V gene, CDR1 is LNHDA and CDR2 is SQIVND (reference sequence). This CDR3 comprises 15 residues. V gave up 6 bases and J gave up 1 base, with 15 bases separating them. CDR3 coding DNA: TGTGCCAGTAGGCCCGGGGACCCATTCCAAGAGACCCAGTACTTC. Its translation: CASRPGDPFQETQYF.

The chain has TRBV18 and TRBJ2-7; TRBD2 aligns across 9 bases. This CDR3 has 16 residues. In germline, CDR1 is KGHSH, CDR2 LQKENI. After removal of 4 bases from V and 2 bases from J, the junction contained 9 bases not matched to a gene. As DNA, the CDR3 is TGTGCCAGCTCACAGTTAAGCGGGAGGAAGACCTACGAGCAGTACTTC. Translating it yields CASSQLSGRKTYEQYF.

The chain uses TRBV7-2 and TRBJ1-1, with TRBD1 matching over 9 bases. Germline V gene lookup returns CDR1 SGHTA and CDR2 FQGNSA. V dropped 2 bases and J dropped 5; count of bases not matched to a gene: 6. The CDR3 has 15 residues. CDR3 residues: CASSLRDRVRTEAFF. DNA of the CDR3: TGTGCCAGCAGCTTACGGGACAGGGTGAGGACTGAAGCTTTCTTT.

The chain combines TRBV5-1 with TRBJ2-5; D not resolved. CDR1 SGHRS and CDR2 YFSETQ come from the germline V gene. CDR3 length equals 12 residues. V was pared by 4 bases and J by 1 base, with 5 bases between. CDR3 residues: CASSLLQETQYF. The DNA of the CDR3 is TGCGCCAGCAGCCTCCTCCAAGAGACCCAGTACTTC.

The chain is built from TRBV11-1 and TRBJ2-3; D ambiguous. The CDR3 covers 15 residues. The V end lost 1 base, the J end lost 0 bases, and 8 bases lay between the germline ends. From germline, CDR1 is SGHAT and CDR2 FQDESV (reference sequence). In nucleotides, the CDR3 is TGTGCCAGCAGCTTAGATGGGGAAAGCACAGATACGCAGTATTTT. This translates into CASSLDGESTDTQYF.

This chain uses TRBV7-8 with TRBJ2-7; TRBD2 aligns across 16 bases. Trimming took 4 bases from V and 5 from J; bases not matched to a gene: 14. The CDR3 extends over 19 amino acids. CDR1 and CDR2 (germline): SGHVS, FQNEAQ. CDR3: CASSSLATGTSGRADEQYF. CDR3 nucleotide sequence: TGTGCCAGCAGCTCTCTAGCAACCGGGACTAGCGGGAGGGCCGACGAGCAGTACTTC.

This chain joins TRBV21-1 and TRBJ2-7; TRBD2 is the table's D call and was not checked against the DNA. TRBV21-1 is listed as a pseudogene. This CDR3 contains 12 residues. The CDR3 nucleotides read TGTGCCAGCAGCAAAGTTAAAAACGAGCAGTACTTC. Amino acids: CASSKVKNEQYF.

This rearrangement joins TRBV11-2 to TRBJ2-2; 9 bases are shared with TRBD1. CDR1 and CDR2 from the germline V gene are SGHAT and FQNNGV. The CDR3 covers 19 residues. The junction had 15 bases not matched to a gene; V was cut back by 3 bases and J by 4 bases. The CDR3 nucleotides read TGTGCCAGCAGCTTTTACCTACAGGGGGCGCAAGGAGGCACCGGGGAGCTGTTTTTT. It translates to CASSFYLQGAQGGTGELFF.

This chain joins TRBV5-6 and TRBJ2-6; D gene unclear. This CDR3 region has 14 residues. CDR1 and CDR2 (germline): SGHDT, YYEEEE. The V end was cut by 2 bases, the J end by 1 base, with 4 bases between. The chain's CDR3 is CASSFSSGANVLTF. CDR3 bases: TGTGCCAGCAGCTTCAGTTCTGGGGCCAACGTCCTGACTTTC.

This clone was seen a handful of times. The chain couples TRBV5-4 to TRBJ1-1; no reliable D call. The V gene lost 4 bases and the J gene lost 3 bases, with 10 bases spanning the gap. The CDR3 is made up of 13 amino acids. Germline CDR1 SGHNT, CDR2 YYREEE (reference sequence). CDR3 protein: CASSQPGDTEAFF. Written as DNA, the CDR3 is TGTGCCAGCAGCCAACCAGGAGACACTGAAGCTTTCTTT.

The rearrangement links TRBV9 to TRBJ1-4, with 9 bases identical to TRBD1. Germline assignment: CDR1 SGDLS and CDR2 YYNGEE. V was pared by 3 bases and J by 9 bases, with 6 bases of the junction left unmatched. The CDR3 has 14 residues. CDR3 nucleotide sequence: TGTGCCAGCAGCGAAGGGACAGGGAAACAAAAACTGTTTTTT. The encoded protein is CASSEGTGKQKLFF.

This chain joins TRBV7-9 and TRBJ2-2; D not certain. The CDR3 covers 13 residues. Germline-derived CDR1 and CDR2 are SEHNR and FQNEAQ (reference sequence). V was cut by 4 bases and J by 5 bases, with 8 bases left in between. Here the CDR3 DNA reads TGTGCCAGCAGCTGGTCCTTGACCGGGGAGCTGTTTTTT. This sequence encodes CASSWSLTGELFF.

The V call is TRBV4-1, the J call TRBJ1-2, with TRBD1 matching over 7 bases. Germline V gene data show CDR1 as MGHRA and CDR2 as YSYEKL. J lost 0 bases, V lost 1 base, and 5 bases had no gene match. The CDR3 has 16 amino acids. The CDR3 loop is CASSQVGGPANYGYTF. CDR3 nucleotide sequence: TGCGCCAGCAGCCAAGTAGGGGGCCCGGCTAACTATGGCTACACCTTC.

This chain joins TRBV4-2 and TRBJ1-3, with D unclear. The V and J ends lost 0 bases and 2 bases respectively, with 20 bases between them. The CDR3 totals 19 residues. Germline V gives CDR1 LGHNA, CDR2 YNFKEQ. CDR3 amino acids: CASSQEWDGVPLAGNTIYF. The DNA of the CDR3 is TGTGCCAGCAGCCAAGAATGGGATGGGGTTCCACTTGCTGGAAACACCATATATTTT.

The V gene is TRBV28, the J gene TRBJ2-4, with 9 positions matching TRBD2. The CDR3 extends over 15 amino acids. CDR1 MDHEN and CDR2 SYDVKM come from the germline V gene. With V trimmed by 2 bases and J by 5 bases, 4 bases remained unmatched. CDR3 residues: CASSLAGGPENIQYF. CDR3 coding DNA: TGTGCCAGCAGTTTAGCGGGAGGGCCGGAAAACATTCAGTACTTC.